This T cell receptor beta chain was captured by sequencing in a study of post-analysis software for immune sequencing data. Study background: The disease courses covered relapsing-remitting, secondary progressive and progressive-relapsing multiple sclerosis. Findings and caveats of the study: There were about five TRBV segments more frequent in patients than controls, and TRBV5-6, TRBV5-1 and TRBV20-1 were among them. When the samples were clustered directly with F measure, those that had been prepared in the same batch showed strong co-clustering. Compared against controls, patients with multiple sclerosis displayed significantly lower normalized Chao1 diversity.

The TCR beta cDNA libraries contained unique molecular identifiers. TCRdb re-derived calls from the PCR reads in MiXCR, one entry per CDR3 protein. Of about 760,000 distinct CDR3 sequences listed, roughly 27% were seen once; the top ten hold 0.5% to 0.6%. The V gene's germline CDR1 is SGHVS and CDR2 FQNEAQ. V dropped 0 bases and J dropped 7 bases, with 12 bases sitting between them. The CDR3 is 14 residues long. Concerning this clonotype itself: Its antigen is as yet unknown.

The specimen was blood. This chain uses TRBV7-8 with TRBJ1-1; tentatively, D is TRBD1 (5 bases). The source is a girl between 5 and 17 years old with multiple sclerosis. The CDR3 nucleotides read TGTGCCAGCAGCTTAGCGGGGGGGGTAGGTGAAGCTTTCTTT. Translated: CASSLAGGVGEAFF.